The present T cell receptor (beta chain) was sequenced within a study of T cell changes during pregnancy in multiple sclerosis (dated by TCRdb to between 2017 and 2020). In terms of the full investigation: The study examined how the T cell repertoire changed over the course of pregnancy in women with multiple sclerosis.

Library preparation was by the immunoSEQ multiplex PCR assay. The table was pulled from immuneACCESS by TCRdb, which kept in-frame rearrangements only. Such tables lose some clones; where checked, under half of the loss comes from unresolved V genes, and the rest has no known cause. This sample is represented by 55,000 to 80,000 clones; approximately 94% of them were singletons. Jointly, the top ten make up 0.58% of the sample. With respect to this clone: Its antigen target is currently unknown. Base qualities are not recorded, but no much larger clone differs from it by a single base.

The germline V gene yields ENHRY for CDR1 and SYGVKD for CDR2. Including the terminal cysteine and phenylalanine, the CDR3 comprises 13 residues. Only CDR3 DNA remains: 39 bases, in frame from the first base. The trim is 6 bases for V and 4 bases for J, with a gap of 9 bases between the germline ends. The rearranged chain carries TRBV10-3 and TRBJ1-4, with a weak D call of TRBD1 (6 bases match). The origin of this receptor is a female donor with multiple sclerosis, enrolled in a pregnancy study. The sequences come from peripheral blood, collected in the third trimester of pregnancy. The sequenced DNA: TGTGCCATCAGACAGGGAATTAATGAAAAACTGTTTTTT. The resulting protein is CAIRQGINEKLFF.